Listed below are T cell receptor beta chains from one sample, sequenced in a study of CD8 T cells in Susac syndrome. TCRdb re-called the immunoSEQ multiplex PCR reads through MiXCR, storing one row per CDR3 protein. The table shows about 120,000 distinct CDR3 sequences, with over 95% occurring only once. The sample taken for sequencing was CD4+ T cells from PBMCs. The source of these receptors is a human donor with Susac syndrome. CDR3s include the opening cysteine and the closing phenylalanine or tryptophan. D genes are given only for firm matches.

J: TRBJ2-7
V: TRBV10-3
D: TRBD1
DNA: TGTGCCATCAGTGAGTCCACAGGGGGGACCGGCGAGCAGTACTTC
CDR3: CAISESTGGTGEQYF

J: TRBJ1-5
V: TRBV10-3
D: TRBD1
DNA: TGTGCCATCAGTGGGACAGGGGGCAATCAGCCCCAGCATTTT
CDR3: CAISGTGGNQPQHF

J: TRBJ1-1
V: TRBV5-1
D: -
DNA: TGCGCCAGCAGCTTGGGCACTATTGGGGTATCCAACACTGAAGCTTTCTTT
CDR3: CASSLGTIGVSNTEAFF

J: TRBJ2-1
V: TRBV12-3/TRBV12-4
D: TRBD2
DNA: TGTGCCAGCAGTCCATCAATACCCGGGACTAGCGGGAACTTTTACAATGAGCAGTTCTTC
CDR3: CASSPSIPGTSGNFYNEQFF

J: TRBJ1-1
V: TRBV20-1
D: TRBD1
DNA: TGCAGTGCTAACCAGGGGGCGGCGGACACTGAAGCTTTCTTT
CDR3: CSANQGAADTEAFF

J: TRBJ2-1
V: TRBV29-1
D: TRBD2
DNA: TGCAGCGTTACGACTAGCGGGTACCCCTACAATGAGCAGTTCTTC
CDR3: CSVTTSGYPYNEQFF

J: TRBJ2-3
V: TRBV20-1
D: TRBD1
DNA: TGCAGTGCTAGAGATGGCGAACAGGGGTATACGCAGTATTTT
CDR3: CSARDGEQGYTQYF

J: TRBJ1-2
V: TRBV30
D: -
DNA: TGTGCCTGGAGAGACATGCCCTATGGCTACACCTTC
CDR3: CAWRDMPYGYTF

J: TRBJ2-3
V: TRBV3-1
D: -
DNA: TGTGCCAGCAGCCAAGGCCCAGATACGCAGTATTTT
CDR3: CASSQGPDTQYF

J: TRBJ1-5
V: TRBV7-2
D: -
DNA: TGTGCCAGCAGCTTCCAGGGAGGGCCCCAGCATTTT
CDR3: CASSFQGGPQHF

J: TRBJ1-3
V: TRBV20-1
D: -
DNA: TGCAGTGGACTGTCTGGAAACACCATATATTTT
CDR3: CSGLSGNTIYF

J: TRBJ1-1
V: TRBV30
D: -
DNA: TGTGCCTGGAGTAAGGACAGCTTGAACACTGAAGCTTTCTTT
CDR3: CAWSKDSLNTEAFF

J: TRBJ2-1
V: TRBV24-1
D: TRBD2
DNA: TGTGCCACCAGTGATCCCGGGACTAGCGGATACAATGAGCAGTTCTTC
CDR3: CATSDPGTSGYNEQFF

J: TRBJ1-1
V: TRBV12-3/TRBV12-4
D: -
DNA: TGTGCCAGCAGTTTAAGCCCAAACCTTGGGGCTTTCTTT
CDR3: CASSLSPNLGAFF

J: TRBJ1-1
V: TRBV29-1
D: -
DNA: TGCAGCGTCATGGGGCCTAACACTGAAGCTTTCTTT
CDR3: CSVMGPNTEAFF

J: TRBJ2-3
V: TRBV6-1
D: TRBD2
DNA: TGTGCCAGCAGGGGGACAGGGACTAGCGGGAGAGTTGCGCAGTATTTT
CDR3: CASRGTGTSGRVAQYF

J: TRBJ2-3
V: TRBV29-1
D: TRBD2
DNA: TGCAGCGCCTCAGTCGCTAGCGGAATGAGCACAGATACGCAGTATTTT
CDR3: CSASVASGMSTDTQYF

J: TRBJ2-7
V: TRBV20-1
D: TRBD1
DNA: TGCAGTGCAAAGAACCCCGGGACAGGGGTGGACGAGCAGTACTTC
CDR3: CSAKNPGTGVDEQYF

J: TRBJ1-5
V: TRBV27
D: -
DNA: TGTGCCAGCAGTTTAGGGGCCCCAGGACAGTTCAATCAGCCCCAGCATTTT
CDR3: CASSLGAPGQFNQPQHF

J: TRBJ1-2
V: TRBV12-3/TRBV12-4
D: TRBD1
DNA: TGTGCCAGCAGTTTCCCCGACAGGGATTACGGCTACACCTTC
CDR3: CASSFPDRDYGYTF

J: TRBJ2-2
V: TRBV5-4
D: TRBD1
DNA: TGTGCCAGCAGCCCGGACAGGGATACCGGGGAGCTGTTTTTT
CDR3: CASSPDRDTGELFF

J: TRBJ2-3
V: TRBV7-2
D: -
DNA: TGTGCCAGCAGCCCCCTTGGGGGCACAGATACGCAGTATTTT
CDR3: CASSPLGGTDTQYF

J: TRBJ1-2
V: TRBV30
D: -
DNA: TGTGCCTGGAGTGCTACAAGGGGGATATCATATGGCTACACCTTC
CDR3: CAWSATRGISYGYTF

J: TRBJ1-1
V: TRBV18
D: -
DNA: TGTGCCAGCTCACCACTCCGGTGGGGTTATTTCGCTGAAGCTTTCTTT
CDR3: CASSPLRWGYFAEAFF